This entry is about one T cell receptor (beta chain). Germline assignment: CDR1 SGHAT and CDR2 FQNNGV. CDR3 length: 16 residues. V lost 5 bases and J lost 2, with 15 bases in between. This sample was included in a study of blood T cell repertoires in COVID-19. Participant ages covered about 18 to 95 years across around 22 US areas. In the 2 weeks before study entry, exposed participants met a COVID-19 case, which was PCR-confirmed or clinician-diagnosed. Authors' analysis steps: Amplification of reference gene primers was used by the study to estimate nucleated cell counts. TCRdb's table, derived via immunoSEQ multiplex PCR, lists solely in-frame clones and lacks some. The DNA gave D and trimming, while V, J and clone size come from that table. This table has approximately 200,000 clones, approximately 88% appearing once.

This receptor was obtained from a woman aged 25 to 45 who had been exposed to COVID-19. Sample: PBMCs or T cells enriched from blood (not recorded which). The chain joins TRBV11-2 to TRBJ2-2; tentatively, D is TRBD2 (6 bases). CDR3 DNA: TGTGCCAGCAGCCCCAGGGTAGCGGCCAACACCGGGGAGCTGTTTTTT. This gives the protein CASSPRVAANTGELFF.